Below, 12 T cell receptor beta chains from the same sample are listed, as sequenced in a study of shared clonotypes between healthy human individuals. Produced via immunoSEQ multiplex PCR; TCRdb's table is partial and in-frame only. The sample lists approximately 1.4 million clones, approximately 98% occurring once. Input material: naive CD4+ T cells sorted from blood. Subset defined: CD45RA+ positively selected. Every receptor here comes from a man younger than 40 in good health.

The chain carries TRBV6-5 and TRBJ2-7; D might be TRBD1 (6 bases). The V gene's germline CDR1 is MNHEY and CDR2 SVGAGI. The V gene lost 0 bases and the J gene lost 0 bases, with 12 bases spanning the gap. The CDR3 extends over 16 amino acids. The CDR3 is CASSYSADSLSYEQYF. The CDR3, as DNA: TGTGCCAGCAGTTACTCCGCGGACAGTCTCTCCTACGAGCAGTACTTC.

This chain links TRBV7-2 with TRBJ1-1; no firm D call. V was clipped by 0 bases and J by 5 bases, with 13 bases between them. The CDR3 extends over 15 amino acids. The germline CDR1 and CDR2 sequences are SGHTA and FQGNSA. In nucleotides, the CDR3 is TGTGCCAGCAGCTTAGCAGGGTTAGGGTTGACTGAAGCTTTCTTT. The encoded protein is CASSLAGLGLTEAFF. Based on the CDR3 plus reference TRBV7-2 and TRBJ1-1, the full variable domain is GAGVSQSPSNKVTEKGKDVELRCDPISGHTALYWYRQSLGQGLEFLIYFQGNSAPDKSGLPSDRFSAERTGGSVSTLTIQRTQQEDSAVYLCASSLAGLGLTEAFFGQGTRLTVV.

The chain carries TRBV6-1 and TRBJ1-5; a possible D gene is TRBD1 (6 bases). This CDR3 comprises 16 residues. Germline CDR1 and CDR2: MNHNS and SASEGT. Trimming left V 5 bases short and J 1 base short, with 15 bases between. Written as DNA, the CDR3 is TGTGCCAGCAGTCAAGACAGGCCCACAAGCAATCAGCCCCAGCATTTT. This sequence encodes CASSQDRPTSNQPQHF.

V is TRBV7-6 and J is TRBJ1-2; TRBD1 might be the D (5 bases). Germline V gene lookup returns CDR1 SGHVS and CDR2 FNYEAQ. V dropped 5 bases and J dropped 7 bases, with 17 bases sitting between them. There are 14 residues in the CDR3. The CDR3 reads CASSPKPGAAGYTF. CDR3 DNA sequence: TGTGCCAGCAGCCCGAAACCTGGGGCCGCTGGCTACACCTTC.

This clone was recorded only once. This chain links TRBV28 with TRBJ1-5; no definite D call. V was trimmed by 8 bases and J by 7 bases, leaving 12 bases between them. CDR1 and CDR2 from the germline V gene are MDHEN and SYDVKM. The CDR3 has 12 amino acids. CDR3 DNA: TGTGCCAGCCGGAAGCCGGAACAGCCCCAGCATTTT. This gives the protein CASRKPEQPQHF.

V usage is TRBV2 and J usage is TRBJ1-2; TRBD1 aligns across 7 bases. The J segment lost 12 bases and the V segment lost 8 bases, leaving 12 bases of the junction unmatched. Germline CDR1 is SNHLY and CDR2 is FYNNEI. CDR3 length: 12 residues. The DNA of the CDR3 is TGTGCCAGCGGCGCCCGGGCACAGGGGAACACCTTC. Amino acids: CASGARAQGNTF.

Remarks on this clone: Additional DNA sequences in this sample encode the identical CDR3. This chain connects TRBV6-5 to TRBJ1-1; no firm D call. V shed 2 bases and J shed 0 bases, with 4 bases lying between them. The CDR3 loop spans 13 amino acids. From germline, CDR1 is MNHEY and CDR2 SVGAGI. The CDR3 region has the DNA TGTGCCAGCAGTTACCAGTTGAACACTGAAGCTTTCTTT. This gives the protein CASSYQLNTEAFF.

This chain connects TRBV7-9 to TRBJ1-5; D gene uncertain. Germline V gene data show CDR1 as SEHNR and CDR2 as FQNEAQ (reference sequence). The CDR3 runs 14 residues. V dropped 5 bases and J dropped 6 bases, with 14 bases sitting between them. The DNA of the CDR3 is TGTGCCAGCAGCCAGAGCCGGCAAAGTCAGCCCCAGCATTTT. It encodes CASSQSRQSQPQHF.

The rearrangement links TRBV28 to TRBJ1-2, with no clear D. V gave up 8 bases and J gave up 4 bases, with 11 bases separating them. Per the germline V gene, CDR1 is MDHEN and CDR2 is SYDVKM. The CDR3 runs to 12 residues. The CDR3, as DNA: TGTGCCAGCCGGGTCAGTGGCTATGGCTACACCTTC. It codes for CASRVSGYGYTF.

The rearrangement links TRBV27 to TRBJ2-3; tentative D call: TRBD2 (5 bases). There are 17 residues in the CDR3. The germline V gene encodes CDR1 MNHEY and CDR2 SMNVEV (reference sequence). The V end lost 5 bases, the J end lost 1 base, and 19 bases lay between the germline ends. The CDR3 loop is CASSQSPTDWGTDTQYF. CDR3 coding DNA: TGTGCCAGCAGTCAAAGCCCGACGGACTGGGGCACAGATACGCAGTATTTT.

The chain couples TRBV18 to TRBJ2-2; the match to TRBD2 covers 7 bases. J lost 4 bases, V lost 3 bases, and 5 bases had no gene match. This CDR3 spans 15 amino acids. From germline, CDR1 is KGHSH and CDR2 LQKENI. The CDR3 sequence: CASSPLSGFTGELFF. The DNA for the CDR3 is TGTGCCAGCTCACCTCTTAGCGGGTTCACCGGGGAGCTGTTTTTT.

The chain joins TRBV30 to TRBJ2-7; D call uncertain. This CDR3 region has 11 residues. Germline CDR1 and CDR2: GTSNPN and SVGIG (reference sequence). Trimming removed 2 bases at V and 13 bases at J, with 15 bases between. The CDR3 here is CAWSRTGSFYF. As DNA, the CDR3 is TGTGCCTGGAGTCGTACCGGGTCTTTCTACTTC.